Below, 9 T cell receptor beta chains from the same sample are listed, as sequenced in a study of human T cells and chemical hapten exposure (dated by TCRdb to the early 2020s). The time point label, as the study defines it: pre-sensitization, week 0. This specimen's treatment or condition label, interpreted: therapeutic diphenylcyclopropenone sensitization with weekly scalp DPC. The library was prepared using RACE. Sequencer: NextSeq 500. TCRdb applied fastp at Q25 and MiXCR to the public reads, then kept only in-frame beta chains. Merged by CDR3 protein, the rows form single entries marked with the most common genes and DNA. This sample holds about 350,000 distinct CDR3 sequences; around 5.5% were observed only once. The ten largest account for 7% to 10% of the sample. Sample: whole blood, taken in connection with sensitization to the hapten diphenylcyclopropenone (DPC). The source of these receptors is a woman younger than 35 with alopecia areata. Some clones in this sample may be carry-over from other donors' samples.

This clonotype was recorded at least ten times. This chain links TRBV12-3 or TRBV12-4 with TRBJ2-3; D may match TRBD1 or TRBD2 (5 bases each). This CDR3 is built from 12 residues. V lost 8 bases, J lost 7 bases, and 13 bases lay in between. The CDR3: CASRKRGNTQYF. The CDR3 bases are TGTGCCAGCCGAAAGAGGGGTAATACGCAGTATTTT.

This chain connects TRBV9 to TRBJ1-2; unclear D gene. Trimming stripped 4 bases from V and 2 bases from J, with 15 bases between. Germline assignment: CDR1 SGDLS and CDR2 YYNGEE. The CDR3 covers 15 residues. The CDR3 loop is CASSSRIASNYGYTF. The DNA for the CDR3 is TGTGCCAGCAGCTCCAGGATAGCCTCCAACTATGGCTACACCTTC. The whole variable domain, filled in from reference TRBV9 and TRBJ1-2, reads DSGVTQTPKHLITATGQRVTLRCSPRSGDLSVYWYQQSLDQGLQFLIQYYNGEERAKGNILERFSAQQFPDLHSELNLSSLELGDSALYFCASSSRIASNYGYTFGSGTRLTVV.

This clonotype has a handful of counts. V usage is TRBV16 and J usage is TRBJ2-7, with 8 bases that match TRBD1. The germline V gene has CDR1 KGHSY and CDR2 FQNENV. With V trimmed by 1 base and J by 4 bases, 6 bases remained unmatched. The CDR3 sequence is 15 residues long. CDR3 in amino acids: CASSQLRQGIYEQYF. The CDR3 DNA sequence: TGTGCCAGCAGCCAATTGAGACAGGGGATATACGAGCAGTACTTC.

This clonotype was picked up many times. The chain is built from TRBV7-8 and TRBJ2-3, with 9 bases identical to TRBD2. The CDR3 has 14 amino acids. Germline V gene sequence: CDR1 SGHVS, CDR2 FQNEAQ. V lost 3 bases, J lost 5 bases, and 3 bases stayed unmatched. CDR3 sequence (DNA): TGTGCCAGCAGCTTGGTTAGCGGGGGAGATACGCAGTATTTT. This codes for CASSLVSGGDTQYF. Filled out from reference TRBV7-8 and TRBJ2-3, the complete variable domain reads GAGVSQSPRYKVAKRGQDVALRCDPISGHVSLFWYQQALGQGPEFLTYFQNEAQLDKSGLPSDRFFAERPEGSVSTLKIQRTQQEDSAVYLCASSLVSGGDTQYFGPGTRLTVL.

This clonotype was counted ten times or more. This sequence joins TRBV14 and TRBJ1-1; D gene unclear. CDR3 length: 12 residues. Between the trimmed V and J ends, which lost 1 base and 5 bases, there was a span of 5 bases. Germline assignment: CDR1 SGHDN and CDR2 FVKESK. The CDR3 here is CASSQVGTEAFF. As DNA, the CDR3 is TGTGCCAGCAGCCAAGTTGGTACTGAAGCTTTCTTT.

The V and J genes are TRBV7-9 and TRBJ1-5; unclear D gene. The CDR3 runs 13 residues. Germline CDR1 is SEHNR and CDR2 is FQNEAQ (reference sequence). Trimming took off 4 bases at V and 3 bases at J, with 7 bases between the two ends. DNA of the CDR3: TGTGCCAGCAGCTCATTCGACAATCAGCCCCAGCATTTT. It encodes CASSSFDNQPQHF.

The J gene is TRBJ2-5, the V gene TRBV28; 7 bases match TRBD1. CDR1 is MDHEN, CDR2 SYDVKM, per germline. This CDR3 has 15 residues. V lost 3 bases and J lost 4; bases outside the gene matches: 8. The chain's CDR3 is CASSLRQGVAETQYF. In DNA form, the CDR3 reads TGTGCCAGCAGTTTGAGGCAGGGGGTGGCAGAGACCCAGTACTTC.

As for this clonotype: A much larger clone differs from this one at a single base, so this may be a read error. The gene calls are TRBV6-5 and TRBJ1-5, with D possibly TRBD1 on 6 matching bases. Deletions cut 6 bases from V and 4 bases from J, with 10 bases between. The CDR3 loop spans 13 amino acids. The germline V gene encodes CDR1 MNHEY and CDR2 SVGAGI. This CDR3 is CASSRQENQPQHF. DNA for the CDR3: TGTGCCAGCAGCCGACAGGAGAATCAGCCCCAGCATTTT.

For the CDR3, the DNA is TGTGCCAGCAGCGGGACAGTCTCTGGAAACACCATATATTTT. It is translated as CASSGTVSGNTIYF. The chain recombines TRBV9 with TRBJ1-3; D possibly corresponds to TRBD1 (6 bases). This CDR3 comprises 14 residues. In germline, CDR1 is SGDLS, CDR2 YYNGEE. The germline V and J ends were trimmed by 3 bases and 0 bases, with 7 bases remaining between them.